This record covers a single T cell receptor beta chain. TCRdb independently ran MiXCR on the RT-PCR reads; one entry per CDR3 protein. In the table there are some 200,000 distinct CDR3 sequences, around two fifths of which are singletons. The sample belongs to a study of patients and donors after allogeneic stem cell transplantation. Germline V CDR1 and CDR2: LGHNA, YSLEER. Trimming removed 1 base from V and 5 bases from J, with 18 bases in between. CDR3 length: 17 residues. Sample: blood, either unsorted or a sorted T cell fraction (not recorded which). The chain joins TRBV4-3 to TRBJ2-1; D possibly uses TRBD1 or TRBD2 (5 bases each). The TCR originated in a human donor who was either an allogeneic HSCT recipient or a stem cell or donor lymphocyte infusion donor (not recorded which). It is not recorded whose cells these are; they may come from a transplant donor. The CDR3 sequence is CASSQVRDVGGDNEQFF. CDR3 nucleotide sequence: TGCGCCAGCAGCCAAGTTCGGGACGTAGGAGGAGACAATGAGCAGTTCTTC.